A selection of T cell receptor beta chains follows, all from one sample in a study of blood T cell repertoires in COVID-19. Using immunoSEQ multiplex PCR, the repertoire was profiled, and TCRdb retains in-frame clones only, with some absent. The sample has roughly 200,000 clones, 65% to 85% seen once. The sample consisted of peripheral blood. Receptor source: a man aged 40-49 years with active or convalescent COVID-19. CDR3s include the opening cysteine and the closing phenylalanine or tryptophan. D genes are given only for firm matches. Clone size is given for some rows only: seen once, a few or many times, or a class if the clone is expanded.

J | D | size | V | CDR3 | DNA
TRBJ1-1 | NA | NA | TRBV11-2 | CASSPRLGGVTEAFF | TGTGCCAGCAGCCCGAGACTGGGAGGGGTCACTGAAGCTTTCTTT
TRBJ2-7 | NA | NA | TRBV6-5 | CASSLQGRSYEQYF | TGTGCCAGCAGCTTACAGGGCCGCTCCTACGAGCAGTACTTC
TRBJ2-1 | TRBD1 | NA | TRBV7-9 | CASSLGGQRGPAYNEQFF | TGTGCCAGCAGCTTAGGAGGTCAAAGGGGGCCAGCCTACAATGAGCAGTTCTTC
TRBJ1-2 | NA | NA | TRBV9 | CASSVGTDSYYGYTF | TGTGCCAGCAGCGTAGGGACAGATTCTTACTATGGCTACACCTTC
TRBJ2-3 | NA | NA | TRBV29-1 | CSAEQDTQYF | TGCAGCGCTGAACAAGATACGCAGTATTTT
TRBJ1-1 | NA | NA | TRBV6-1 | CASSEARLTWAEAFF | TGTGCCAGCAGTGAAGCGCGGCTCACGTGGGCTGAAGCTTTCTTT
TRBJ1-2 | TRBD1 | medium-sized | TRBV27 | CASSFYPPPTGDIYGYTF | TGTGCCAGCAGTTTCTATCCACCCCCGACAGGGGATATCTATGGCTACACCTTC
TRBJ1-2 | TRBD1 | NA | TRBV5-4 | CASSLAGQPSYGYTF | TGTGCCAGCAGCTTGGCGGGACAGCCCTCCTATGGCTACACCTTC
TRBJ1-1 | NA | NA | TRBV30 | CAWTLAPRGTEAFF | TGTGCCTGGACCTTAGCCCCGAGGGGGACTGAAGCTTTCTTT
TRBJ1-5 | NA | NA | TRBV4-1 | CASSHNTGENQPQHF | TGCGCCAGCAGCCACAATACGGGGGAGAATCAGCCCCAGCATTTT
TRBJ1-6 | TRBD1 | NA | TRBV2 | CASSDGYRGLSPLHF | TGTGCCAGCAGTGACGGGTACAGGGGGCTATCACCCCTCCACTTT
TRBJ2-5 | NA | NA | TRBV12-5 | CASAGQMEETQYF | TGTGCTAGTGCCGGCCAGATGGAGGAGACCCAGTACTTC
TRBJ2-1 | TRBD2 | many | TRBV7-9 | CASRRGGEINEQFF | TGCGCCAGCCGCCGCGGGGGGGAAATCAATGAGCAGTTCTTC
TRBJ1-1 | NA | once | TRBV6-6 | CASSLIREGTEAFF | TGTGCCAGCAGCCTGATCCGGGAGGGCACTGAAGCTTTCTTT
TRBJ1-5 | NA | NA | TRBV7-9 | CASSAAGPQHF | TGTGCCAGCAGCGCTGCCGGGCCCCAGCATTTT
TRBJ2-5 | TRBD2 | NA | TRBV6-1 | CASSEGTSVETQYF | TGTGCCAGCAGTGAAGGGACTAGCGTGGAGACCCAGTACTTC
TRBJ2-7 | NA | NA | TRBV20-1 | CSAGSSYEQYF | TGCAGTGCAGGGAGCTCCTACGAGCAGTACTTC
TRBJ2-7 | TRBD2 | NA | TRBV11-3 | CASSLDLGGALYYEQYF | TGTGCCAGCAGCTTAGACCTCGGGGGGGCTCTGTATTACGAGCAGTACTTC
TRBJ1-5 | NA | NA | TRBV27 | CASSLTRVVGQPQHF | TGTGCCAGCAGTTTAACCAGGGTAGTTGGTCAGCCCCAGCATTTT
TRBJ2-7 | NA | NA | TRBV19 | CASSTSVGEVYSYEQYF | TGTGCCAGTAGTACCTCCGTCGGGGAGGTTTACTCCTACGAGCAGTACTTC
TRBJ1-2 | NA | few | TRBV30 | CAWSVGSAVNGYTF | TGTGCCTGGAGTGTAGGTTCTGCGGTTAATGGCTACACCTTC
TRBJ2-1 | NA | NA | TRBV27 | CASSFEGGNEQFF | TGTGCCAGCAGTTTTGAGGGTGGCAATGAGCAGTTCTTC
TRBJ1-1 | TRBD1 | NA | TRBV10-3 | CAISRTGGDTEAFF | TGTGCCATCAGCAGGACAGGGGGGGACACTGAAGCTTTCTTT
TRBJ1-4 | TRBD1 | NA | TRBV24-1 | CATSDGQGASEKLFF | TGTGCCACCAGTGATGGGCAGGGGGCATCCGAAAAACTGTTTTTT
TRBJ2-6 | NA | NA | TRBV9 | CASSVTGTGANVLTF | TGTGCCAGCAGCGTCACAGGGACTGGGGCCAACGTCCTGACTTTC
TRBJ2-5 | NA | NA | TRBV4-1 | CASSHRKVAAGETQYF | TGCGCCAGCAGCCACCGAAAAGTGGCAGCAGGGGAGACCCAGTACTTC
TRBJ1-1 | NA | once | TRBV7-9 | CASSLRDLSAFF | TGTGCCAGCAGCTTGAGGGACTTGAGTGCTTTCTTT
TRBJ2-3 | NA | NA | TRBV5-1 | CASSLAQSSDTQYF | TGCGCCAGCAGCTTGGCACAGTCATCGGATACGCAGTATTTT
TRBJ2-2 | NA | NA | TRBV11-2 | CASSLTGNTGELFF | TGTGCCAGCAGCCTCACAGGGAACACCGGGGAGCTGTTTTTT
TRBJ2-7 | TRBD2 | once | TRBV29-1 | CSVGEGIRSYEQYF | TGCAGCGTTGGGGAGGGTATTAGGTCCTACGAGCAGTACTTC
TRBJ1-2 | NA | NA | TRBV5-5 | CATGRGGSYGYTF | TGTGCCACTGGGAGGGGCGGGTCCTATGGCTACACCTTC
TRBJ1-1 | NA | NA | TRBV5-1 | CASSRLGAGEQTEAFF | TGCGCCAGCAGTCGCCTCGGGGCAGGGGAGCAAACTGAAGCTTTCTTT
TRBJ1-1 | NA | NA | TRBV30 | CAWALQDRITEAFF | TGTGCCTGGGCACTTCAAGATCGTATCACTGAAGCTTTCTTT
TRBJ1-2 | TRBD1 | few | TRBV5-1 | CASAASGGGYTF | TGCGCCAGCGCAGCGTCAGGGGGAGGCTACACCTTC
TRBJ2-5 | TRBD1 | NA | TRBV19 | CASSSDRGRGVTQYF | TGTGCCAGTAGTTCAGACAGGGGGCGAGGGGTGACCCAGTACTTC
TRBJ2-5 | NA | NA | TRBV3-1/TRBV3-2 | CASSQMQGKETQYF | TGTGCCAGCAGCCAAATGCAGGGCAAAGAGACCCAGTACTTC
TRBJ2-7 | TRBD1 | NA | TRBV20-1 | CSASGRQGLAYEQYF | TGCAGTGCTAGTGGCCGACAGGGCCTCGCCTACGAGCAGTACTTC
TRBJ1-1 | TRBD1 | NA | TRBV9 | CASSARGQINTEAFF | TGTGCCAGCAGCGCGAGGGGACAGATCAACACTGAAGCTTTCTTT
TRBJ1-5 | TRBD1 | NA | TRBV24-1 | CATSDTGTGLNSNQPQHF | TGTGCCACCAGTGACACCGGGACAGGCTTAAATAGCAATCAGCCCCAGCATTTT
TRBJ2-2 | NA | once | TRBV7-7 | CASSLLQAGELFF | TGTGCTAGCAGCCTACTACAGGCCGGGGAGCTGTTTTTT
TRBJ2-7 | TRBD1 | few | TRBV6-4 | CASSGTGHEQYF | TGTGCCAGCAGCGGGACAGGGCACGAGCAGTACTTC
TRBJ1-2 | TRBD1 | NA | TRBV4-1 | CASSRDRFYTF | TGCGCCAGCAGCAGGGACAGATTCTACACCTTC
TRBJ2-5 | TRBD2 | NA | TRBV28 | CASSGRTSGRETQYF | TGTGCCAGCAGCGGCCGGACTAGCGGAAGGGAGACCCAGTACTTC
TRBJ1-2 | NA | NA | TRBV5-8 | CASSLASRYGYTF | TGTGCCAGCAGCCTAGCTTCCCGCTATGGCTACACCTTC
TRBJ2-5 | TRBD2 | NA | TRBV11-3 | CASSLVWASGTLETQYF | TGTGCCAGCAGCTTAGTATGGGCTAGCGGAACTCTGGAGACCCAGTACTTC
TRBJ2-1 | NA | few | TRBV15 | CATSTPGGVNEQFF | TGTGCCACCAGCACCCCCGGAGGGGTCAATGAGCAGTTCTTC
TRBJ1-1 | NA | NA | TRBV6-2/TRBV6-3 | CASSYGQTEAFF | TGTGCCAGCAGTTATGGGCAGACTGAAGCTTTCTTT
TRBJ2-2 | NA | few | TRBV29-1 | CSVVRGGITTGELFF | TGCAGCGTTGTTAGGGGTGGTATAACCACCGGGGAGCTGTTTTTT
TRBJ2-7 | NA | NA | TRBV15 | CATSRVVGYGAAHEQYF | TGTGCCACCAGCAGAGTAGTAGGTTATGGGGCAGCCCACGAGCAGTACTTC
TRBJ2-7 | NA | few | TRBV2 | CASTPMRTPSEQYF | TGTGCCAGCACCCCCATGCGGACACCCAGCGAGCAGTACTTC
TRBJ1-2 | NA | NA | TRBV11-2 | CASSYQPGQNSGGYTF | TGTGCCAGCAGCTACCAACCCGGACAAAACTCGGGTGGCTACACCTTC
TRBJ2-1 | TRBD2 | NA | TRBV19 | CASSSTSGVYNEQFF | TGTGCCAGTAGTTCAACTAGCGGGGTCTACAATGAGCAGTTCTTC
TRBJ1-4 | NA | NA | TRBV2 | CASRRGLEKLFF | TGTGCCAGCAGAAGGGGACTCGAAAAACTGTTTTTT
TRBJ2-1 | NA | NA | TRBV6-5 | CAVRGGGIVEQFF | TGTGCCGTCCGGGGAGGGGGAATAGTTGAGCAGTTCTTC
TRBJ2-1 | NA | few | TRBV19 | CASSAGLNEQFF | TGTGCCAGTAGCGCGGGCCTCAATGAGCAGTTCTTC